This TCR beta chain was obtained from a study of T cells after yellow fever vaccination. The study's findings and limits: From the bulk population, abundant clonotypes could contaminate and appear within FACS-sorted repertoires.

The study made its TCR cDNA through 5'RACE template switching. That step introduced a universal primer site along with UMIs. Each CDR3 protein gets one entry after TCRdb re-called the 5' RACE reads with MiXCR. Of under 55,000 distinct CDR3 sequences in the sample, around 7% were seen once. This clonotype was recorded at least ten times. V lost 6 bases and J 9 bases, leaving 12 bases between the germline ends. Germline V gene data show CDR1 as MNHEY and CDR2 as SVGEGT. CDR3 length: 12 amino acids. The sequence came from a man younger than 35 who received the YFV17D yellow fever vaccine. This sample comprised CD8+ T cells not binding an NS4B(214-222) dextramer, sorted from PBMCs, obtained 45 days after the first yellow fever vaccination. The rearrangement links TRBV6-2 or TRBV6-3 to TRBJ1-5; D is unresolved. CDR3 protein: CASSLFGRPQHF. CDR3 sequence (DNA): TGTGCCAGCAGCCTCTTCGGTCGGCCCCAGCATTTT.